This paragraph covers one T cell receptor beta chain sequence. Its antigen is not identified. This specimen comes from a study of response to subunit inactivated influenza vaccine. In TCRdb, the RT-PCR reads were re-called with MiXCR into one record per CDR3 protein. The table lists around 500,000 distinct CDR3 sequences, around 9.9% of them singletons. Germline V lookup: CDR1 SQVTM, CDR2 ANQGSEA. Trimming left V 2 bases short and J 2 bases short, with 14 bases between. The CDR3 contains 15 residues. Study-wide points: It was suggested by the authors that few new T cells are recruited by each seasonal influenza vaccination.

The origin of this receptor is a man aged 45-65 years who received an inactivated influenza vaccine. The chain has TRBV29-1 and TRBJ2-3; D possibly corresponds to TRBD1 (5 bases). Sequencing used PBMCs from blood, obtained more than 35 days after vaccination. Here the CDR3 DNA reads TGCAGCGTTGAACGTCAGGGTTCACCCACAGATACGCAGTATTTT. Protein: CSVERQGSPTDTQYF.